Shown below are 12 T cell receptor beta chains from a single sample sequenced in a study of blood T cell repertoires in COVID-19. Clones were sequenced by immunoSEQ multiplex PCR, and TCRdb holds only the in-frame ones, with some missing. The sample has a few hundred thousand clones, over 75% seen once; the top ten hold about 1.9%. The sample was PBMCs or T cells enriched from blood (not recorded which). The receptors originated from a woman aged 50 to 60 who had recovered from COVID-19.

The rearrangement uses TRBV5-6 and TRBJ2-3, with 7 nucleotides matching TRBD1. The CDR3 length is 14 residues. The junction had 3 bases not matched to a gene; V was cut back by 2 bases and J by 3 bases. CDR1 and CDR2 from the germline V gene are SGHDT and YYEEEE. CDR3 amino acids: CASSFGTETDTQYF. The CDR3 DNA follows: TGTGCCAGCAGCTTCGGGACAGAGACAGATACGCAGTATTTT.

This clone came up once. V and J are TRBV29-1 and TRBJ2-4; TRBD2 agrees at 10 bases. Germline lookup yields CDR1 SQVTM and CDR2 ANQGSEA. The CDR3 covers 14 residues. J gave up 9 bases and V 8 bases, and 13 bases lay outside the gene matches. The CDR3 bases are TGCAGCACCCGGACTAGCGGCTCGCTCGGCATTCAGTACTTC. Its translation is CSTRTSGSLGIQYF.

CDR3 loop: CASSQDPPLEVMNTEAFF. The CDR3 coding sequence is TGCGCCAGCAGCCAAGATCCACCCCTAGAAGTGATGAACACTGAAGCTTTCTTT. This chain links TRBV4-1 with TRBJ1-1, with D uncertain. Germline CDR1 MGHRA, CDR2 YSYEKL. The germline V and J ends were trimmed by 0 bases and 0 bases, with 17 bases remaining between them. The CDR3 is 18 residues long.

This chain connects TRBV2 to TRBJ2-7, with unresolved D. CDR3 length equals 14 residues. Germline CDR1 SNHLY, CDR2 FYNNEI. Trimming removed 4 bases at V and 7 bases at J, with 17 bases between. CDR3 in DNA: TGTGCCAGCAGTGCCTTTGACACCGGTGGGGAGCAGTACTTC. Encoded protein: CASSAFDTGGEQYF.

The rearrangement joins TRBV28 to TRBJ1-5; 8 nucleotides agree with TRBD1. The CDR3 spans 17 residues. V lost 11 bases to trimming and J lost 9 bases; unmatched junction nucleotides: 24. Germline-derived CDR1 and CDR2 are MDHEN and SYDVKM. Written as DNA, the CDR3 is TGTGCCCGCCTACGGGGAGCAGGGGGCCGATTAAGGACGCCCCAGCATTTT. It is translated as CARLRGAGGRLRTPQHF.

The gene calls are TRBV14 and TRBJ2-7; 7 nucleotides line up with TRBD2. Germline values: CDR1 SGHDN, CDR2 FVKESK. The CDR3 is made up of 16 amino acids. The ends lost 0 bases at V and 7 bases at J; junction bases unmatched: 12. The CDR3 loop is CASSQDPGGRAWEQYF. CDR3 coding DNA: TGTGCCAGCAGCCAAGATCCGGGCGGGAGAGCATGGGAGCAGTACTTC.

V usage is TRBV4-2 and J usage is TRBJ1-5; D is unclear. The ends were cut back, 1 base at V and 3 bases at J, with 16 bases in the middle. The germline gives CDR1 LGHNA, CDR2 YNFKEQ. The CDR3 has 17 residues. The CDR3 here is CASSQALTRPANQPQHF. The CDR3 DNA reads TGTGCCAGCAGCCAAGCTCTGACTAGGCCGGCCAATCAGCCCCAGCATTTT.

The chain joins TRBV6-5 to TRBJ2-5, with 10 bases lining up with TRBD1. With V trimmed by 4 bases and J by 5 bases, 4 bases remained unmatched. CDR3 length equals 14 residues. Germline V lookup: CDR1 MNHEY, CDR2 SVGAGI. CDR3 in amino acids: CASSLTGGEETQYF. CDR3 nucleotides: TGTGCCAGCAGTTTGACAGGGGGCGAGGAGACCCAGTACTTC.

J is TRBJ1-1 and V is TRBV29-1, with a weak D call TRBD1 (6 bases). Germline V lookup: CDR1 SQVTM, CDR2 ANQGSEA. V dropped 3 bases and J dropped 7 bases, with 12 bases sitting between them. This CDR3 is built from 12 residues. CDR3: CSVDDNRVEAFF. CDR3 coding DNA: TGCAGCGTTGATGATAACAGGGTTGAAGCTTTCTTT. Full variable domain (remainder filled in from reference TRBV29-1 and TRBJ1-1): SAVISQKPSRDICQRGTSLTIQCQVDSQVTMMFWYRQQPGQSLTLIATANQGSEATYESGFVIDKFPISRPNLTFSTLTVSNMSPEDSSIYLCSVDDNRVEAFFGQGTRLTVV.

The CDR3 nucleotides read TGTGCCAGCAGGGGGGGACGCGGCGAGCAGTACTTC. This codes for CASRGGRGEQYF. V usage is TRBV2 and J usage is TRBJ2-7; perhaps TRBD2 as D (6 bases). The germline gives CDR1 SNHLY, CDR2 FYNNEI. Trimming cost V 6 bases and J 6 bases, with 12 bases left between them. The CDR3 runs to 12 residues.

The J gene is TRBJ2-3, the V gene TRBV27; the match to TRBD2 covers 8 bases. V trimming: 3 bases; J trimming: 5 bases; junction bases outside the gene matches: 7. Germline CDR1 is MNHEY and CDR2 is SMNVEV (reference sequence). The CDR3 loop spans 15 amino acids. The CDR3 DNA sequence: TGTGCCAGCAGTTTGGAGCGGGAGATAATAGATACGCAGTATTTT. It specifies CASSLEREIIDTQYF.

The chain recombines TRBV30 with TRBJ1-2; the match to TRBD1 covers 8 bases. The CDR3 spans 15 residues. Losses at the gene ends were 0 bases for V and 0 bases for J; bases not matched to a gene: 3. CDR1 is GTSNPN and CDR2 is SVGIG in the germline V gene (reference sequence). The CDR3 nucleotides read TGTGCCTGGAGTGTACCAGGGGGCTCTAACTATGGCTACACCTTC. As protein: CAWSVPGGSNYGYTF.